The present TCR beta chain was sequenced within a study of response to subunit inactivated influenza vaccine listed by TCRdb under 2018. In terms of the full investigation: To follow how T cells responded to a trivalent subunit inactivated influenza vaccine, the researchers relied on deep quantitative profiling of the T cell receptor repertoire.

Study-wide findings and limitations: According to the authors, only a limited number of new T cells may be recruited by each seasonal influenza vaccination.

CDR1 SEHNR and CDR2 FQNEAQ were looked up in the germline V gene (reference sequence). There are 12 amino acids in the CDR3, from cysteine to phenylalanine inclusive. Only the CDR3 DNA is retained, 36 bases long and in frame from the first base. V is clipped by 5 bases and J by 2 bases, and the sequence between their germline boundaries is 6 bases long. Preparation of the library involved RT-PCR. Instrument used: Illumina HiSeq 2500. TCRdb reanalyzed the raw reads on its own, using fastp at Q25 for trimming and MiXCR for clone calling, and kept in-frame beta chains. Rows matching on CDR3 protein sequence are summarized as one entry with the most common DNA and genes. The sample table holds under 800,000 distinct CDR3 sequences, of which roughly 14% were seen once. The top ten constitute 6.5% to 8.5% of the sample. In regard to this clonotype: The clone's antigen remains unknown. Base qualities are not recorded, but no much larger clone differs from it by a single base.

The origin of this receptor is a man aged 50-59 years who received an inactivated influenza vaccine. Donor details come from another sample of the same person, matched by shared clones. Rearrangement joined TRBV7-9 to TRBJ1-1; the D gene assignment is ambiguous. The starting material was PBMCs from blood, obtained less than 15 days before vaccination. This receptor carries the CDR3 CASSDYNTEAFF. In nucleotides, the sequence is TGTGCCAGCAGCGACTATAACACTGAAGCTTTCTTT.